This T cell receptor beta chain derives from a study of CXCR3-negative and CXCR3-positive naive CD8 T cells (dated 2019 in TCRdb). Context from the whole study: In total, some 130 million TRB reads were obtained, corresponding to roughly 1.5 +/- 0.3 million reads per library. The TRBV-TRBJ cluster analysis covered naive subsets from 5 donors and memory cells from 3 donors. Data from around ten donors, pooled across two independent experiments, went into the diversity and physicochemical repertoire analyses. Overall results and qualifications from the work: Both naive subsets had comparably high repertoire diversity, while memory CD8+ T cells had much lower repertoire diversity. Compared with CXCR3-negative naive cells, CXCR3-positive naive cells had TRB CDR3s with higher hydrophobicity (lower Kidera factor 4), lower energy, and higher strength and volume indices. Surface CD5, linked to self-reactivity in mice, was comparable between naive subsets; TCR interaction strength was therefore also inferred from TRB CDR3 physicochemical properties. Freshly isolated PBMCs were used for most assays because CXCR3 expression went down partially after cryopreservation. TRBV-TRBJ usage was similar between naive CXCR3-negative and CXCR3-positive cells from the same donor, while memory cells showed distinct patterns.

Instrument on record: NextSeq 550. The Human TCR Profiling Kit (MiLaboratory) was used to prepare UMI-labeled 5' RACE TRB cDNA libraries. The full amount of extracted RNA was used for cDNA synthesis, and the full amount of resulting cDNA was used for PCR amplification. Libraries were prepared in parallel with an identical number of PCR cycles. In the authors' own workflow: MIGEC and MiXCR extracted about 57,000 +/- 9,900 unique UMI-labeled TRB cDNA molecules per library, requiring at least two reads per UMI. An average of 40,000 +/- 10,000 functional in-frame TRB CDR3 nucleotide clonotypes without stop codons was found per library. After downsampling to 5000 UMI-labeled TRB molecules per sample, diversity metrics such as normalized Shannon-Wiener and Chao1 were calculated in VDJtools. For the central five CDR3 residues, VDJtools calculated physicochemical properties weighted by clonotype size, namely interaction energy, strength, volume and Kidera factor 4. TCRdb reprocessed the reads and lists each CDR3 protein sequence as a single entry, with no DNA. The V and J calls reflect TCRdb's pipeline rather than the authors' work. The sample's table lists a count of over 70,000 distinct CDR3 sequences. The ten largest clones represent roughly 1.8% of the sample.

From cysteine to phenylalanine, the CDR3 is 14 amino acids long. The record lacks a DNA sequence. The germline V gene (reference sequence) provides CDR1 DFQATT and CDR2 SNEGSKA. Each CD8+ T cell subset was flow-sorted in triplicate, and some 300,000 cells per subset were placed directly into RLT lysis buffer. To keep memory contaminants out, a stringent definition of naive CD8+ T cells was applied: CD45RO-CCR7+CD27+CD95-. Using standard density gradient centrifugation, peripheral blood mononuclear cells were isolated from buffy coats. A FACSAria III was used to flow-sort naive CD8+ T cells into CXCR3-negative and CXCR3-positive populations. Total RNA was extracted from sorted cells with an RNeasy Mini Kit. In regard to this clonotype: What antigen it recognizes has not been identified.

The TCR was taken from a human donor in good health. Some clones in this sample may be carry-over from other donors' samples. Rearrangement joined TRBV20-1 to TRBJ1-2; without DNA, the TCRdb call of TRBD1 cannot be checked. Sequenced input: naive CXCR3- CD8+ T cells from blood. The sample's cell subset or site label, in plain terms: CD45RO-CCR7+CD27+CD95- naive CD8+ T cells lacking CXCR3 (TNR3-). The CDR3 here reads CSAAGQGLNYGYTF.